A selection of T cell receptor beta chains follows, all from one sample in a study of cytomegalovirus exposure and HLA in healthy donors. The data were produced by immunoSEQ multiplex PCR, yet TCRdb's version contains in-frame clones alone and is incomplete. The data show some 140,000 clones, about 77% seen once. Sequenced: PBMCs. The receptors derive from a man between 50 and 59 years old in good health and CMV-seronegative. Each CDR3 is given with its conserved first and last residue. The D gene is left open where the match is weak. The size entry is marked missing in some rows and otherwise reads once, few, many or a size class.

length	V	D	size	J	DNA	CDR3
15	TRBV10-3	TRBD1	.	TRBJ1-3	TGTGCCATCAGTGAAATAGGGGGCGGTGGAAACACCATATATTTT	CAISEIGGGGNTIYF
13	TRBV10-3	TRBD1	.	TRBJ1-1	TGTGCCATCAGGGCGTCGGGGACAGATGAAGCTTTCTTT	CAIRASGTDEAFF
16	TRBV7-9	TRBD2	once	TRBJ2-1	TGTGCCAGCAGATATAAGGTGGCTAGCGGGAACAATGAGCAGTTCTTC	CASRYKVASGNNEQFF
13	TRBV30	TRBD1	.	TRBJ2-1	TGTGCCTCGGCTGGGACAGAATACAATGAGCAGTTCTTC	CASAGTEYNEQFF
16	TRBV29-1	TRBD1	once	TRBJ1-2	TGCAGCGTAAAGGGGACAGGGAACTCCGCTAACTATGGCTACACCTTC	CSVKGTGNSANYGYTF
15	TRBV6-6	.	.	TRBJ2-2	TGTGCCAGCAGTTACACGCATGGGGGGACCGGGGAGCTGTTTTTT	CASSYTHGGTGELFF
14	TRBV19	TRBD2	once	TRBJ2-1	TGTGCCAGTAGTACCAGACTAGCGCCTAATGAGCAGTTCTTC	CASSTRLAPNEQFF
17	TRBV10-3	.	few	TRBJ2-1	TGTGCCATCAGTGAGTCGGGGGGGACAAACTCCTACAATGAGCAGTTCTTC	CAISESGGTNSYNEQFF
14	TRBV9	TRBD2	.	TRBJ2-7	TGTGCCAGCAGCGTACTAGCGGGAGTGTCAGAGCAGTACTTC	CASSVLAGVSEQYF
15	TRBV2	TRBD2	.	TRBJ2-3	TGTGCCAGCAGTGAACGACTAGCGGGCACAGATACGCAGTATTTT	CASSERLAGTDTQYF
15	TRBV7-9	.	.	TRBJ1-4	TGTTCCAGCAGCTTAAGGGGCACAACTAATGAAAAACTGTTTTTT	CSSSLRGTTNEKLFF
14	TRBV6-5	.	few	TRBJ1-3	TGTGCCAGCAGGAAAATGAGCTCTGGAAACACCATATATTTT	CASRKMSSGNTIYF
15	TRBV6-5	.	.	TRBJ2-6	TGTGCCAGCAGCCGACGGAGCTCTGGGGCCAACGTCCTGACTTTC	CASSRRSSGANVLTF
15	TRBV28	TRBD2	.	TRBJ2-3	TGTGCCAGCAGTTCCGGGACTAGCTCAACAGATACGCAGTATTTT	CASSSGTSSTDTQYF
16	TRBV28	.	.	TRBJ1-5	TGTGCCAGCAGTTTGGTTGGCAGGGGAAACAATCAGCCCCAGCATTTT	CASSLVGRGNNQPQHF
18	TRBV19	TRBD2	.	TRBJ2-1	TGTGCCAGTAGTGCCAACCCTCCGGGACTAGGAACCTACAATGAGCAGTTCTTC	CASSANPPGLGTYNEQFF
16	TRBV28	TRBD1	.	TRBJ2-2	TGTGCCAGCAGCCCTGGACAGGGGTGGAACACCGGGGAGCTGTTTTTT	CASSPGQGWNTGELFF
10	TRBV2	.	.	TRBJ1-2	TGTGCCAGCAGAGACAGAAGCTACACCTTC	CASRDRSYTF
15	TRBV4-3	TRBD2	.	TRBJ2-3	TGCGCCAGCAGCCCCGGGACTAGCGGGACAGATACGCAGTATTTT	CASSPGTSGTDTQYF
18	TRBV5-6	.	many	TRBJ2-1	TGTGCCAGCAGCTCACCCGGACAGAGAGTTTACCTAGGGAATGAGCAGTTCTTC	CASSSPGQRVYLGNEQFF
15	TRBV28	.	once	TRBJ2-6	TGTGCCAGCAGTTTCGCTCGTACATCGGCCAACGTCCTGACTTTC	CASSFARTSANVLTF
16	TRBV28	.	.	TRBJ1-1	TGTGCCAGCAGACCCATCCGGGGGGCAAAGCACACTGAAGCTTTCTTT	CASRPIRGAKHTEAFF
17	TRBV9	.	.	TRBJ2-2	TGTGCCAGCAGCGTAGCTCGGGTTGGCGGCTACACCGGGGAGCTGTTTTTT	CASSVARVGGYTGELFF
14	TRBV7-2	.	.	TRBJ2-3	TGTGCCAGCAGTTTTACGGGAGCCGGAGATACGCAGTATTTT	CASSFTGAGDTQYF
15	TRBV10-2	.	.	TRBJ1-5	TGCGCCAGCAGTGAGTCCGACAGCTACAATCAGCCCCAGCATTTT	CASSESDSYNQPQHF
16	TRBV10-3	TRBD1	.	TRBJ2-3	TGTGCCATCAGTGAGTCGGACAGGACGTACACAGATACGCAGTATTTT	CAISESDRTYTDTQYF
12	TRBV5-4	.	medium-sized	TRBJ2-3	TGTGCCAGCAGCACATTCACAGATACGCAGTATTTT	CASSTFTDTQYF
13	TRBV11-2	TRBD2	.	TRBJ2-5	TGTGCCAGCGGCGGGAGGCTCCAAGAGACCCAGTACTTC	CASGGRLQETQYF
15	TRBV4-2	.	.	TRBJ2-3	TGTGCCAGCAGCCCCCGGGACTTCAGCACAGATACGCAGTATTTT	CASSPRDFSTDTQYF
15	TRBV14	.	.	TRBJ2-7	TGTGCCAGCAGCCAAATTGAGGGGGTCTCCTACGAGCAGTACTTC	CASSQIEGVSYEQYF
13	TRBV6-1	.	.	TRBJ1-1	TGTGCCAGCAGTAGGGGGACGAACACTGAAGCTTTCTTT	CASSRGTNTEAFF
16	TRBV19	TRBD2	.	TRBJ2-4	TGTGCCAGTAGTTCACCGGAAGCGGGGAGGGCTAACATTCAGTACTTC	CASSSPEAGRANIQYF
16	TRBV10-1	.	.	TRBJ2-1	TGCGCCAGCAGTGAGCACCCTAGTCAGCCCTACAATGAGCAGTTCTTC	CASSEHPSQPYNEQFF
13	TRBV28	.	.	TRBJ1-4	TGTGCCAGCAGTTCACAGGGTTTCGAAAAACTGTTTTTT	CASSSQGFEKLFF
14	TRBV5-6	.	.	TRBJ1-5	TGTGCCAGCAGCTTGGCACAGGGAAGTCAGCCCCAGCATTTT	CASSLAQGSQPQHF
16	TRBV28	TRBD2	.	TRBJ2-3	TGTGCCAGCAGTTTCGCTAGCGGGATAGGAAGAGATACGCAGTATTTT	CASSFASGIGRDTQYF
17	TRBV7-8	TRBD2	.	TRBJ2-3	TGTGCCAGCAGCTTAAGGGATAGCGGGAGTGTCACAGATACGCAGTATTTT	CASSLRDSGSVTDTQYF
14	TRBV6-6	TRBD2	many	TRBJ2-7	TGTGCCAGCCGTACGGGACTAGCGAACTACGAGCAGTACTTC	CASRTGLANYEQYF
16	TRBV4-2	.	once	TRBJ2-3	TGTGCCAGCAGCCAAGAAGGCCACTACGGCACAGATACGCAGTATTTT	CASSQEGHYGTDTQYF
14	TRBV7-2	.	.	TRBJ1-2	TGTGCCAGCAGCCCTTCGGGGGTAAACTATGGCTACACCTTC	CASSPSGVNYGYTF
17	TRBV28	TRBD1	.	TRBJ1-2	TGTGCCAGCAGTCTTCCGATCCGGGACAGGAATAACTATGGCTACACCTTC	CASSLPIRDRNNYGYTF
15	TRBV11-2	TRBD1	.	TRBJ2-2	TGTGCCAGCATACACAGGGGTTTGAACACCGGGGAGCTGTTTTTT	CASIHRGLNTGELFF
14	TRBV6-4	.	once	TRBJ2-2	TGTGCCAGCATGCCCAGTCCCAACACCGGGGAGCTGTTTTTT	CASMPSPNTGELFF